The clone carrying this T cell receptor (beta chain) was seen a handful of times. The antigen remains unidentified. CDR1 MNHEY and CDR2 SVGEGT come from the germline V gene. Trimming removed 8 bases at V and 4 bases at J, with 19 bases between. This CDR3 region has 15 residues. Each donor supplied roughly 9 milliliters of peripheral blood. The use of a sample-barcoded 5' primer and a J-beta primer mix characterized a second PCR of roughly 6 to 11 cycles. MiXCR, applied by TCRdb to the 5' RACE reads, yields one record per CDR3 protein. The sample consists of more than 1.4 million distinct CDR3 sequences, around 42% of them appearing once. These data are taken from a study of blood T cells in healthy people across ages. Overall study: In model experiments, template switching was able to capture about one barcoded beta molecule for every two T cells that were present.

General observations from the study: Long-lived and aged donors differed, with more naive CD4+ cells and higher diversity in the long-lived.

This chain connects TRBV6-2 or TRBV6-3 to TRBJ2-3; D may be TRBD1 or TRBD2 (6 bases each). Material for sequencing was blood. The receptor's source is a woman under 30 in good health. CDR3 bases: TGTGCCAGCTGCTTCTTAGGGGGGACCGCAGATACGCAGTATTTT. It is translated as CASCFLGGTADTQYF.